This is a list of T cell receptor beta chains from one sample in a study of a mutant IDH1 vaccine in newly diagnosed glioma. The assay was immunoSEQ multiplex PCR, and TCRdb's table has in-frame clones only and misses some. The data show 65,000 to 70,000 clones, roughly 85% seen once. Sequencing was performed on PBMCs, taken from a glioma patient treated with radiotherapy, temozolomide or both. These receptors originate from a young man with glioma. The CDR3 runs from the conserved cysteine through the conserved F or W. Each record gives: D gene, J gene, V gene, CDR3 length, CDR3 protein. A D gene is named only where the DNA matches it firmly.

>TRBD1|TRBJ2-7|TRBV18|15
CASSPPGQGDYEQYF
>NA|TRBJ1-6|TRBV30|15
CAWSVPGQANSPLHF
>NA|TRBJ2-7|TRBV21-1|14
CASVTALTLYEQYF
>NA|TRBJ1-6|TRBV19|16
CASSISLGGYNSPLHF
>NA|TRBJ2-1|TRBV29-1|15
CSVEDGGLSYNEQFF
>NA|TRBJ1-2|TRBV18|15
CASSPPGQKNYGYTF
>NA|TRBJ1-2|TRBV27|15
CASSLYGLGDYGYTF
>NA|TRBJ2-6|TRBV19|14
CASRAWTGANVLTF
>NA|TRBJ1-3|TRBV28|16
CASSSGTRSSGNTIYF
>NA|TRBJ1-1|TRBV5-1|15
CASSFTGPITDEAFF
>NA|TRBJ1-2|TRBV7-9|15
CASSLVGQGHYGYTF
>NA|TRBJ1-1|TRBV29-1|13
CSWRAGMNTEAFF
>NA|TRBJ1-5|TRBV6-1|16
CASSASWGSSNQPQHF
>NA|TRBJ2-4|TRBV27|13
CASSLTSRGIQYF
>NA|TRBJ1-5|TRBV19|16
CASSIGWIYSNQPQHF
>NA|TRBJ2-3|TRBV27|14
CASSWTASTDTQYF
>NA|TRBJ1-3|TRBV5-1|17
CASSQQGRGGSGNTIYF
>TRBD1|TRBJ1-6|TRBV28|16
CASSKDRGNGNSPLHF
>TRBD1|TRBJ2-2|TRBV5-4|15
CASSRTGGASGELFF
>NA|TRBJ2-7|TRBV19|12
CASGSGYGEQYF
>NA|TRBJ1-4|TRBV18|16
CASSPLRRRDGGKLFF
>NA|TRBJ2-5|TRBV5-1|14
CASSLEGIQETQYF
>NA|TRBJ2-2|TRBV7-9|12
CASSSDTGELFF
>TRBD1|TRBJ1-6|TRBV30|13
CAWSETGDSPLHF
>NA|TRBJ1-4|TRBV5-5|17
CASSSILGRAGNEKLFF
>NA|TRBJ2-7|TRBV5-1|14
CASSSGSGNYEQYF
>NA|TRBJ1-1|TRBV10-1|20
CAPLSETIRSSSPITTEAFF
>TRBD1|TRBJ1-5|TRBV30|14
CAWEKGQLNQPQHF
>NA|TRBJ1-1|TRBV29-1|12
CSTFGQNTEAFF
>NA|TRBJ1-2|TRBV27|16
CASSLSQGFERNGYTF
>TRBD2|TRBJ2-3|TRBV2|16
CASRLAGGVSTDTQYF
>NA|TRBJ2-5|TRBV28|13
CASTPGGQETQYF
>NA|TRBJ2-7|TRBV5-4|14
CASSPLGGSYEQYF
>TRBD1|TRBJ2-1|TRBV30|15
CAWSGRDRGFNEQFF
>TRBD1|TRBJ2-7|TRBV6-5|12
CASSWTGDEQYF
>NA|NA|TRBV10-3|13
CANARGGSYEQYF
>NA|TRBJ1-1|TRBV7-8|14
CASKSVGGHTEAFF
>NA|TRBJ2-2|TRBV4-1|16
CASSLRTFGPTGELFF
>TRBD1|TRBJ1-2|TRBV19|14
CASSIWTGGPGYTF
>TRBD1|TRBJ1-6|TRBV7-8|15
CASSAGTVPNSPLHF
>NA|TRBJ1-4|TRBV7-6|12
CASSLYDEKLFF
>NA|TRBJ1-5|TRBV27|14
CASSLRTTSQPQHF
>NA|TRBJ1-5|TRBV7-2|17
CASSLAGHIYSNQPQHF
>TRBD2|TRBJ2-1|TRBV14|18
CASSQGTRVVVSYNEQFF
>NA|TRBJ1-2|TRBV28|22
CASSLSALPSDSITWGSYGYTF
>NA|TRBJ2-4|TRBV4-2|15
CASSQQGAGKNIQYF
>TRBD2|TRBJ2-1|TRBV10-2|15
CASSVGAGVGNEQFF
>NA|TRBJ1-2|TRBV6-5|12
CASSFTNYGYTF
>NA|TRBJ2-5|TRBV27|15
CASSLPPQGPETQYF
>TRBD1|TRBJ1-2|TRBV5-1|16
CASSRGQGNTNYGYTF